This TCR beta chain was documented in a study of blood T cell repertoires in COVID-19. Overall study: Sources were T cells, B-cell-depleted T cells, or PBMCs; the material itself was cDNA or gDNA.

CDR3 length: 16 amino acids. Per the germline V gene, CDR1 is SGHRS and CDR2 is YFSETQ. With V trimmed by 4 bases and J by 6 bases, 12 bases remained unmatched. Sequencing used immunoSEQ multiplex PCR; TCRdb keeps in-frame clones, though not all of them. Among about 200,000 clones listed, over 75% were seen once. The TCR sequence derives from an elderly man with acute or convalescent COVID-19. Sample: peripheral blood. The chain couples TRBV5-1 to TRBJ2-1, with 8 bases that match TRBD2. This chain's CDR3 is CASSPLDGGTSNEQFF. The CDR3 DNA sequence: TGCGCCAGCAGCCCACTCGACGGAGGGACTAGCAATGAGCAGTTCTTC.